The 23 T cell receptor beta chains below all came from one sample that was sequenced in a study of cytomegalovirus exposure and HLA in healthy donors. Produced via immunoSEQ multiplex PCR; TCRdb's table is partial and in-frame only. The sample lists about 110,000 clones; approximately 90% were seen once. What was sequenced was PBMCs. The source of these receptors is a woman between 18 and 29 years old in good health and CMV-seropositive.

The chain employs TRBV6-1 and TRBJ2-5; maybe TRBD1 (6 bases). The germline gives CDR1 MNHNS, CDR2 SASEGT. This CDR3 has 16 residues. The V end lost 1 base, the J end lost 3 bases, and 15 bases lay between the germline ends. CDR3 in DNA: TGTGCCAGCAGTGAAGAATACGGTTGGACAGAAGAGACCCAGTACTTC. Amino acids: CASSEEYGWTEETQYF.

This chain links TRBV6-4 with TRBJ2-2; D remains unclear. The V gene lost 0 bases and the J gene lost 5 bases, with 4 bases spanning the gap. The CDR3 sequence is 13 residues long. From germline, CDR1 is MRHNA and CDR2 SNTAGT. CDR3 protein: CASSDSGTGELFF. In DNA form, the CDR3 reads TGTGCCAGCAGTGACTCCGGTACCGGGGAGCTGTTTTTT.

This chain links TRBV12-2 with TRBJ2-7; the table's D gene call, TRBD1, was not cross checked with the DNA. TRBV12-2 is labeled a pseudogene. The CDR3 is 13 amino acids. The CDR3 DNA reads as TGTGCAAGTCGCTTCGGGACAGCCTACGAGCAGTACGTC. Its translation is CASRFGTAYEQYV.

This clone was seen only once. The chain recombines TRBV19 with TRBJ1-4, with 10 bases fitting TRBD1. This CDR3 region has 16 residues. Trimming removed 5 bases from V and 6 bases from J; junction bases left unmatched: 9. Germline V CDR1 and CDR2: LNHDA, SQIVND (reference sequence). This CDR3 is CASSAPPGTGDEKLFF. In DNA, the CDR3 is TGTGCCAGTAGTGCCCCTCCCGGGACAGGGGATGAAAAACTGTTTTTT.

The sample holds one count of this clone. This chain uses TRBV5-6 with TRBJ2-5; weak D call: TRBD1 (6 bases). V dropped 0 bases and J dropped 5 bases, with 14 bases sitting between them. Germline CDR1 SGHDT, CDR2 YYEEEE. The CDR3 covers 15 residues. CDR3 nucleotides: TGTGCCAGCAGCTTGGCTCAGGGGACCCGGGAGACCCAGTACTTC. It codes for CASSLAQGTRETQYF.

The CDR3 loop is CASSQDRRDNSPLHF. CDR3 nucleotide sequence: TGCGCCAGCAGCCAAGATCGCCGGGATAATTCACCCCTCCACTTT. V usage is TRBV4-3 and J usage is TRBJ1-6; D is uncertain. The CDR3 sequence is 15 residues long. Germline CDR1 reads LGHNA; CDR2 reads YSLEER. Trimming took 0 bases from V and 5 from J, leaving 8 bases between them.

This rearrangement joins TRBV6-5 to TRBJ1-2, with TRBD1 identical over 7 bases. The junction had 7 bases not matched to a gene; V was cut back by 5 bases and J by 7 bases. This CDR3 is 13 amino acids long. CDR1 is MNHEY and CDR2 is SVGAGI in the germline V gene. The CDR3 DNA sequence: TGTGCCAGCAGTGACACAAACAGGGGTGGCTACACCTTC. Its protein product is CASSDTNRGGYTF.

V gene TRBV11-2 combines with J gene TRBJ2-7; 7 bases map to TRBD1. The CDR3 runs to 14 residues. The V segment lost 1 base and the J segment 1 base; nucleotides outside the gene matches: 1. Germline-derived CDR1 and CDR2 are SGHAT and FQNNGV. The CDR3 DNA is TGTGCCAGCAGCTTAGGGACAGGTTCCTACGAGCAGTACTTC. The encoded protein is CASSLGTGSYEQYF.

The chain couples TRBV6-1 to TRBJ2-5; 8 nucleotides align to TRBD2. V gave up 7 bases and J gave up 8 bases; unmatched junction bases: 12. This CDR3 has 14 amino acids. The germline CDR1 and CDR2 sequences are MNHNS and SASEGT. The CDR3 DNA reads as TGTGCCAGCATCCTGACTGAGACTAGCGACACCCAGTACTTC. Translation gives CASILTETSDTQYF.

The V call is TRBV28, the J call TRBJ1-2; D is unresolved. Trimming pared 5 bases from V and 6 bases from J, leaving 16 bases between. Germline-derived CDR1 and CDR2 are MDHEN and SYDVKM. CDR3 length: 14 amino acids. The CDR3 here is CASSPPGRGNGYTF. DNA of the CDR3: TGTGCCAGCAGTCCCCCTGGGCGGGGAAATGGCTACACCTTC.

This clone was observed a handful of times. The rearrangement joins TRBV2 to TRBJ1-6; 7 nucleotides line up with TRBD1. CDR3 length: 13 residues. V trimming: 10 bases; J trimming: 14 bases; junction bases outside the gene matches: 14. Germline V gives CDR1 SNHLY, CDR2 FYNNEI. The CDR3 loop reads CAIQVGDSPSLHF. The CDR3 DNA is TGTGCCATTCAGGTTGGGGACAGTCCATCCCTCCACTTT.

The rearrangement links TRBV7-9 to TRBJ2-7; 7 bases match TRBD1. The germline gives CDR1 SEHNR, CDR2 FQNEAQ (reference sequence). Trimming cost V 3 bases and J 0 bases; bases outside gene matches: 2. This CDR3 region has 14 residues. The DNA of the CDR3 is TGTGCCAGCAGCTTGACAGGGCGCTCCTACGAGCAGTACGTC. Residues: CASSLTGRSYEQYV.

The sample holds one count of this clone. V usage is TRBV28 and J usage is TRBJ1-2; no firm D call. Germline-derived CDR1 and CDR2 are MDHEN and SYDVKM. The V end lost 4 bases, the J end lost 8 bases, and 17 bases lay between the germline ends. This CDR3 contains 14 residues. CDR3 region: CASSYTGEPEGYTF. The CDR3 DNA reads as TGTGCCAGCAGTTACACGGGAGAACCGGAAGGCTACACCTTC.

The chain carries TRBV27 and TRBJ1-2; D possibly corresponds to TRBD1 (6 bases). Trimming took off 5 bases at V and 2 bases at J, with 18 bases between the two ends. There are 16 residues in the CDR3. In germline, CDR1 is MNHEY, CDR2 SMNVEV (reference sequence). This CDR3 reads CASSTSQQGGNYGYTF. CDR3 DNA: TGTGCCAGCAGTACATCCCAACAGGGCGGGAACTATGGCTACACCTTC.

This chain links TRBV6-5 with TRBJ2-3, with 10 bases fitting TRBD2. The CDR3 totals 13 residues. V trimming: 6 bases; J trimming: 6 bases; junction bases outside the gene matches: 3. Germline V gives CDR1 MNHEY, CDR2 SVGAGI. DNA for the CDR3: TGTGCCAGCAGGGGGACTAGCGAGGATACGCAGTATTTT. It specifies CASRGTSEDTQYF.

This clone was counted once. The V call is TRBV29-1, the J call TRBJ1-4, with 8 nucleotides matching TRBD1. CDR3 size: 14 residues. Germline values: CDR1 SQVTM, CDR2 ANQGSEA. V gave up 5 bases and J gave up 7 bases; unmatched junction bases: 9. The CDR3 spells CSVKRTGRGEKLFF. CDR3 bases: TGCAGCGTTAAAAGGACAGGGCGGGGTGAAAAACTGTTTTTT.

The chain carries TRBV6-5 and TRBJ1-6; D might be TRBD1 (5 bases). Trimming removed 2 bases at V and 7 bases at J, with 9 bases between. Germline-derived CDR1 and CDR2 are MNHEY and SVGAGI. The CDR3 spans 14 residues. The CDR3 loop reads CASSYPGSNSPLHF. The CDR3 nucleotides read TGTGCCAGCAGTTACCCAGGGTCCAATTCACCCCTCCACTTT.

The gene calls are TRBV28 and TRBJ1-2; TRBD1 agrees at 9 bases. Germline assignment: CDR1 MDHEN and CDR2 SYDVKM. CDR3 length: 13 amino acids. V was pared by 7 bases and J by 6 bases, with 6 bases of the junction left unmatched. Here the CDR3 DNA reads TGTGCCAGCAAAACCGGGACAGGGCATGGCTACACCTTC. Translating gives CASKTGTGHGYTF.

This clone was observed once. This sequence joins TRBV19 and TRBJ2-1, with a tentative D call TRBD2 (6 bases). CDR1 and CDR2 from the germline V gene are LNHDA and SQIVND (reference sequence). V lost 3 bases, J lost 4 bases, and 10 bases lay in between. The CDR3 loop spans 14 amino acids. CDR3 loop: CASSMGGRYNEQFF. DNA of the CDR3: TGTGCCAGTAGTATGGGGGGTCGTTACAATGAGCAGTTCTTC.

This clone showed up just a few times. V is TRBV9 and J is TRBJ1-5; D gene unclear. There are 14 residues in the CDR3. Germline CDR1 is SGDLS and CDR2 is YYNGEE. V was cut by 3 bases and J by 0 bases, with 7 bases left in between. The CDR3 here is CASSAGFSNQPQHF. The CDR3 DNA is TGTGCCAGCAGCGCCGGGTTTAGCAATCAGCCCCAGCATTTT.

The chain recombines TRBV21-1 with TRBJ2-7; TRBD2 is taken as the D call from the table, unchecked against the DNA. TRBV21-1 is an annotated pseudogene. The CDR3 consists of 16 residues. CDR3 loop: CASSKIGTAGLYEQYV. The DNA of the CDR3 is TGTGCCAGCAGCAAAATCGGGACTGCGGGTCTCTACGAGCAGTACGTC.

This chain uses TRBV15 with TRBJ2-3, with D possibly matching TRBD1 (6 bases). V lost 0 bases to trimming and J lost 14 bases, with 15 bases between them. The CDR3 spans 13 residues. Germline loops: CDR1 LNHNV, CDR2 YYDKDF (reference sequence). Here the CDR3 reads CATSRDAQGNSYF. In DNA, the CDR3 is TGTGCCACCAGCAGAGACGCACAGGGTAATTCGTATTTT.

This chain joins TRBV7-2 and TRBJ1-2; D may be TRBD1 (5 bases). This CDR3 is 14 amino acids long. With 4 bases removed from V and 5 bases from J, the gap between germline ends came to 14 bases. Looked up from germline, CDR1 is SGHTA and CDR2 is FQGNSA. CDR3 sequence (DNA): TGTGCCAGCAGCTCCCTGGGGGGGTGGTATGGCTACACCTTC. Translation: CASSSLGGWYGYTF.